The 5 T cell receptor beta chains below come from one sample, sequenced in a study of molecular identifiers for immune sequencing clone quantification (dated by TCRdb to the late 2010s). Receptor libraries were prepared by PCR. These reads were obtained on an Illumina HiSeq 4000. Using fastp trimming at Q25 and MiXCR clonotype assembly, TCRdb reanalyzed the public sequencing data and kept in-frame beta chains. Rows are combined by CDR3 protein, so each entry shows the most common genes and DNA. The sample profile shows a few hundred thousand distinct CDR3 sequences; around a fifth of them were found once. In total, the top ten clones hold approximately 0.8% of the sample. Input material: naive CD8+ T cells from blood, with Jurkat cell RNA spiked in. The sample's cell subset or site, from its label and the paper: FACS-sorted CD8+CD4-CCR7+CD45RA+ naive T cells. The receptors originated from a human donor in good health. Some libraries in this study had Jurkat cell RNA spiked in.

The V call is TRBV19, the J call TRBJ1-2; TRBD1 agrees at 8 bases. The CDR3 is 12 residues long. Germline CDR1 reads LNHDA; CDR2 reads SQIVND (reference sequence). The J segment lost 6 bases and the V segment lost 6 bases, leaving 3 bases of the junction unmatched. The CDR3: CASRSGGDGYTF. The CDR3 nucleotides are TGTGCCAGTAGATCAGGGGGCGATGGCTACACCTTC.

This clonotype was seen more than once but under ten times. This chain links TRBV27 with TRBJ2-2, with 8 positions matching TRBD2. The CDR3 runs to 16 residues. V lost 4 bases, J lost 1 base, and 5 bases stayed unmatched. Per germline, CDR1 MNHEY and CDR2 SMNVEV (reference sequence). The CDR3 loop reads CASSSRAGGNTGELFF. Written as DNA, the CDR3 is TGTGCCAGCAGTTCCCGGGCGGGGGGGAACACCGGGGAGCTGTTTTTT.

This clonotype occurred many times. V and J are TRBV27 and TRBJ2-7; the match to TRBD2 covers 8 bases. J was trimmed by 2 bases and V by 5 bases; bases with no gene match: 8. Per the germline V gene, CDR1 is MNHEY and CDR2 is SMNVEV (reference sequence). CDR3 length: 15 amino acids. As DNA, the CDR3 is TGTGCCAGCAGTATCGTAGCGGGAACGGCCTACGAGCAGTACTTC. This codes for CASSIVAGTAYEQYF.

The sample holds a few counts of this clonotype. The chain is built from TRBV2 and TRBJ1-1; 7 nucleotides match TRBD1. Per germline, CDR1 SNHLY and CDR2 FYNNEI. The CDR3 runs 16 residues. V gave up 0 bases and J gave up 6 bases; unmatched junction bases: 10. Written as DNA, the CDR3 is TGTGCCAGCAGTGAAGCGCCTTGGCAGGGGGACGCTGAAGCTTTCTTT. Amino acid sequence: CASSEAPWQGDAEAFF.

This clonotype appeared a few times. The chain couples TRBV20-1 to TRBJ2-7; D not certain. Per germline, CDR1 DFQATT and CDR2 SNEGSKA (reference sequence). Trimming removed 0 bases from V and 0 bases from J, with 12 bases in between. This CDR3 comprises 15 residues. CDR3 sequence reads: CSARDGAASSYEQYF. The CDR3 nucleotides read TGCAGTGCTAGAGATGGCGCGGCAAGCTCCTACGAGCAGTACTTC.